The sequence of this T cell receptor beta chain was determined in a study of vaccination effects on CD4 cells after COVID-19. Profiling relied on immunoSEQ multiplex PCR, and the TCRdb table lists in-frame clones only, not all of them. The sample holds around 46,000 clones, around 72% seen once. As concerns this clone: Its antigen is unknown.

Expansion with viral peptide pools was applied to antigen-specific CD4+ T cells by the ViraFEST assay prior to sequencing. The culture ran for around nine days, and then CD4+ T cells were isolated. A PCR test confirmed that the person had SARS-CoV-2 infection between March and December 2020. General study results and limits: For convalescents, most of the spike-reactive clones seen post-vaccine were new vaccine-induced clones. Missing from the study were early post-infection timepoints, and its convalescent patients were few. Infection-derived and vaccine-derived clones contracted markedly late after vaccination.

Germline CDR1 LGHNT, CDR2 FRNRAP. V lost 5 bases, J lost 7 bases, and 15 bases stayed unmatched. This CDR3 is built from 17 residues. The V and J genes are TRBV12-5 and TRBJ2-1, with 9 positions matching TRBD2. This TCR was recovered from a human donor who had a prior SARS-CoV-2 infection. The sequencing used CD4+ T cells from PBMCs cultured with a peptide pool, collected before COVID-19 vaccination. In nucleotides, the CDR3 is TGTGCTAGTGGTGCGAAGTTGACTAGCGGTCTCGAGAATGAGCAGTTCTTC. Its protein product is CASGAKLTSGLENEQFF.